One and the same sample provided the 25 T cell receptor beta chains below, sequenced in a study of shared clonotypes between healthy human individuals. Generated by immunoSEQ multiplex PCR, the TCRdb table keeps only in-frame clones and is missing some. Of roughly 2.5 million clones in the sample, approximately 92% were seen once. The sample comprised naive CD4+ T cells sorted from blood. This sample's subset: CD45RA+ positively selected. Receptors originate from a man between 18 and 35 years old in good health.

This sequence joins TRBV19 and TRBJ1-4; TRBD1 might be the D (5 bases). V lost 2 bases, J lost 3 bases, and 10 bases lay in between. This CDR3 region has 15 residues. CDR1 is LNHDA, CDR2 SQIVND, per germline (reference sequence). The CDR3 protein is CASSIRGTANEKLFF. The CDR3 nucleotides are TGTGCCAGTAGTATACGGGGGACGGCTAATGAAAAACTGTTTTTT.

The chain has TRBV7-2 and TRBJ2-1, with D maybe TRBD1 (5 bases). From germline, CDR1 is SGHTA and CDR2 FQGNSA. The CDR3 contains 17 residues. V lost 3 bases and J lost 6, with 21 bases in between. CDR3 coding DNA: TGTGCCAGCAGCTTGGTGTCGGCAGGGAAGGGGTCCAATGAGCAGTTCTTC. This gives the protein CASSLVSAGKGSNEQFF.

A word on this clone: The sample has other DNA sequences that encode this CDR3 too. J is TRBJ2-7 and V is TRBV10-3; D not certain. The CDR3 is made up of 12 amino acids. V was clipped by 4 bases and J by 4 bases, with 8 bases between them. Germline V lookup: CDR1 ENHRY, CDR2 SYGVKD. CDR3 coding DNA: TGTGCCATCAGTGCGACCTCGTACGAGCAGTACTTC. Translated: CAISATSYEQYF.

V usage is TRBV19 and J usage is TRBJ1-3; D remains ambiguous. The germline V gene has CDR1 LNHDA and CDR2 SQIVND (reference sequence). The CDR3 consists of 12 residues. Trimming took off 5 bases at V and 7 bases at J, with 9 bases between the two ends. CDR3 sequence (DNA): TGTGCCAGTAGTGGTATTCCTAACACCATATATTTT. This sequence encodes CASSGIPNTIYF.

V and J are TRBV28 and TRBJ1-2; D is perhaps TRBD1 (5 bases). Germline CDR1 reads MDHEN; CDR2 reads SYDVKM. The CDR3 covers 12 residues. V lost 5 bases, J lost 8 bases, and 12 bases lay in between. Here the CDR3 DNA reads TGTGCCAGCAGTACCCAGGGAAAAGGCTACACCTTC. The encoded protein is CASSTQGKGYTF.

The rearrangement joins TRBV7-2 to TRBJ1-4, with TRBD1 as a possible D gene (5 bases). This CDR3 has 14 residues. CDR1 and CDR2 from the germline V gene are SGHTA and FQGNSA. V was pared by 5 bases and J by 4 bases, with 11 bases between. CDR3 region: CASSPGRINEKLFF. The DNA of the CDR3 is TGTGCCAGCAGCCCGGGACGGATTAATGAAAAACTGTTTTTT.

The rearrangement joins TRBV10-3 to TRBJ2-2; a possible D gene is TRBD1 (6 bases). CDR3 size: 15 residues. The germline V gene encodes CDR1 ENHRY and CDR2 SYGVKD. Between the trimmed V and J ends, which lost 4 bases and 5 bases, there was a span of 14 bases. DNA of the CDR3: TGTGCCATCAGTGCCCAGTTGGGGGCTACCGGGGAGCTGTTTTTT. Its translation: CAISAQLGATGELFF.

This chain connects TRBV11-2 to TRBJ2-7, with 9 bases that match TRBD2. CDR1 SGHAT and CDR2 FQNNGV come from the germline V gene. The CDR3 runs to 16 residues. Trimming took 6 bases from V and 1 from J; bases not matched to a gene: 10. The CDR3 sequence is CASRHDLAGSSYEQYF. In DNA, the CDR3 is TGTGCCAGCAGACATGATCTAGCGGGGAGTTCCTACGAGCAGTACTTC.

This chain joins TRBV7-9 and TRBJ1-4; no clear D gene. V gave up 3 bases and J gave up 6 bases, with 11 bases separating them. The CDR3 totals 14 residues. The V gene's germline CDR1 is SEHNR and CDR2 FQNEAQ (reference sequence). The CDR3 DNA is TGTGCCAGCAGCTTCTCAGGCTTGGATGAAAAACTGTTTTTT. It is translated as CASSFSGLDEKLFF.

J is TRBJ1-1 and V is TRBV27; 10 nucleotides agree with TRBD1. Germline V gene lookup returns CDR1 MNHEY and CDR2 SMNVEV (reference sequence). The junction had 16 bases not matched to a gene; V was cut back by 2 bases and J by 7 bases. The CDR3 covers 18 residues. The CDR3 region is CASSLGAWDRGREVEAFF. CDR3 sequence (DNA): TGTGCCAGCAGTTTAGGGGCCTGGGACAGGGGTAGGGAGGTTGAAGCTTTCTTT.

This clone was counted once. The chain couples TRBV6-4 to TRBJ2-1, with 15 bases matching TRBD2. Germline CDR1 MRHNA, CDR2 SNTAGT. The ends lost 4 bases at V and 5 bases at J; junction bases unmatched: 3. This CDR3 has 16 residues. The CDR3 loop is CASSAGLAGGNNEQFF. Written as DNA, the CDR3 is TGTGCCAGCAGTGCCGGACTAGCGGGAGGGAACAATGAGCAGTTCTTC.

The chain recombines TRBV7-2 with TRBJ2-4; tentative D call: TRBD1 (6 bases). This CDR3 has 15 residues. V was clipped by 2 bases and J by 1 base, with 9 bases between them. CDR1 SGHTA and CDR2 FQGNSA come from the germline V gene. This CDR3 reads CASSLTGTAKNIQYF. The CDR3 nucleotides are TGTGCCAGCAGCTTAACAGGGACCGCCAAAAACATTCAGTACTTC.

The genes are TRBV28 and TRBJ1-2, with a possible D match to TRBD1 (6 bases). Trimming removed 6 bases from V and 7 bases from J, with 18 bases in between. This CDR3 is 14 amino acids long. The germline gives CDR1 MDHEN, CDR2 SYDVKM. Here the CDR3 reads CASRDGDRLPGYTF. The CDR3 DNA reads TGTGCCAGCAGGGATGGTGACAGGCTCCCTGGCTACACCTTC.

CDR3 sequence reads: CASSGPPAEAFF. CDR3 bases: TGTGCCAGCAGTGGCCCCCCCGCTGAAGCTTTCTTT. V and J are TRBV6-1 and TRBJ1-1, with no clear D. The V end lost 4 bases, the J end lost 6 bases, and 9 bases lay between the germline ends. This CDR3 comprises 12 residues. Germline V gives CDR1 MNHNS, CDR2 SASEGT.

The CDR3 protein is CASSTRPQETQYF. Written as DNA, the CDR3 is TGTGCCAGTAGTACGCGACCCCAAGAGACCCAGTACTTC. This sequence joins TRBV19 and TRBJ2-5; D not resolved. The CDR3 sequence is 13 residues long. Trimming took 4 bases from V and 1 from J, leaving 7 bases between them. The V gene's germline CDR1 is LNHDA and CDR2 SQIVND (reference sequence). The whole variable domain, filled in from reference TRBV19 and TRBJ2-5, reads DGGITQSPKYLFRKEGQNVTLSCEQNLNHDAMYWYRQDPGQGLRLIYYSQIVNDFQKGDIAEGYSVSREKKESFPLTVTSAQKNPTAFYLCASSTRPQETQYFGPGTRLLVL.

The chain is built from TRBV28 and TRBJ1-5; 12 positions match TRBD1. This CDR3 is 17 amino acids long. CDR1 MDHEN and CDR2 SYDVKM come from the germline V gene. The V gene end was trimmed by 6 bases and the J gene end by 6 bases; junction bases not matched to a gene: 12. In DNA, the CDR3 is TGTGCCAGCAGCGGGACAGGGGGCGATATTTTTGGTCAGCCCCAGCATTTT. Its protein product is CASSGTGGDIFGQPQHF.

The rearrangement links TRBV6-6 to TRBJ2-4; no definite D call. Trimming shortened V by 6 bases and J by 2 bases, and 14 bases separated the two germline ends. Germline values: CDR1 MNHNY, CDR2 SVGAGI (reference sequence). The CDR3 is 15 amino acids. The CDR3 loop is CASRIKRETKNIQYF. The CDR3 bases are TGTGCCAGCAGAATAAAAAGAGAAACCAAAAACATTCAGTACTTC.

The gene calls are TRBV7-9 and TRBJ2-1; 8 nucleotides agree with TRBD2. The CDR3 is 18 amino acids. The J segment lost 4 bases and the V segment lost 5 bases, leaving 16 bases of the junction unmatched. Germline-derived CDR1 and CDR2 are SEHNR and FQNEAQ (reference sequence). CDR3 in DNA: TGTGCCAGCAGCCCACCCTTCCCACTAGCGGAAAAATACAATGAGCAGTTCTTC. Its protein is CASSPPFPLAEKYNEQFF.

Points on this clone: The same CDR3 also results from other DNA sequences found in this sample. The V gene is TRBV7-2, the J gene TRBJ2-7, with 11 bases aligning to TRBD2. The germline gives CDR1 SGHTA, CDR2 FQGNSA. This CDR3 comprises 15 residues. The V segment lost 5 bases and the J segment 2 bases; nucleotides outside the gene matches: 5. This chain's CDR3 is CASSRLAGGAYEQYF. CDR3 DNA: TGTGCCAGCAGCCGGCTAGCGGGGGGTGCCTACGAGCAGTACTTC.

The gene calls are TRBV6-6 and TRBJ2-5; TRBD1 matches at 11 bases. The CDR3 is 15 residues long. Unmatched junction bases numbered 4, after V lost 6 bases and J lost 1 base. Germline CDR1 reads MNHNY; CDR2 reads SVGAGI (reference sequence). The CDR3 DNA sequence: TGTGCCAGCAGATCCGGGACAGGGGGCCAAGAGACCCAGTACTTC. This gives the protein CASRSGTGGQETQYF.

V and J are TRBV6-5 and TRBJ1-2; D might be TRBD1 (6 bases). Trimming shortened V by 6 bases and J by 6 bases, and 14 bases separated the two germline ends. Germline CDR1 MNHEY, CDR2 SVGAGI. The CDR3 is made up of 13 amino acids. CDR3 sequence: CASSRQGRNGYTF. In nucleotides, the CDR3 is TGTGCCAGCAGCCGGCAGGGGCGGAATGGCTACACCTTC.

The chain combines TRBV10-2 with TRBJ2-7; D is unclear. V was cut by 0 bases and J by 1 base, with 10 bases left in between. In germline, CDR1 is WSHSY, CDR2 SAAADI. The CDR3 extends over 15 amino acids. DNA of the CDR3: TGCGCCAGCAGTGAGTCGACCGTCAGTTCCTACGAGCAGTACTTC. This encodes CASSESTVSSYEQYF.

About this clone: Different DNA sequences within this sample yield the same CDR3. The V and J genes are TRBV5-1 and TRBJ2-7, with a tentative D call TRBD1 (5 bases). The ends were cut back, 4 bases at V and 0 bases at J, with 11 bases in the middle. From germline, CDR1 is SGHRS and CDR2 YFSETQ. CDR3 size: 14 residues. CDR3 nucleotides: TGCGCCAGCAGCCCAAGGGGAAGCTCCTACGAGCAGTACTTC. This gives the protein CASSPRGSSYEQYF.

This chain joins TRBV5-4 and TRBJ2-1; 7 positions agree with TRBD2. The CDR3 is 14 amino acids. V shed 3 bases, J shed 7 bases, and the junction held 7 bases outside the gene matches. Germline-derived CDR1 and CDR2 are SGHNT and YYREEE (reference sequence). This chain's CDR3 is CASSSGGAGNEQFF. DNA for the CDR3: TGTGCCAGCAGCTCGGGGGGTGCGGGGAATGAGCAGTTCTTC.

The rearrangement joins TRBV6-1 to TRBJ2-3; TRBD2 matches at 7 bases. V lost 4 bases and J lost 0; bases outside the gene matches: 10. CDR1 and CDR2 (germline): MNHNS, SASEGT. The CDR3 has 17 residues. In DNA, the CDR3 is TGTGCCAGCAGTGGGGGAGGGACTGCACTGAGCACAGATACGCAGTATTTT. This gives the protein CASSGGGTALSTDTQYF.